The 26 T cell receptor beta chains presented below share a single source sample, sequenced in a study of OX40 agonist ivuxolimab in advanced cancers. TCRdb keeps only in-frame clones here, not all; method: immunoSEQ multiplex PCR. The sample records 68,000 or so clones, roughly 86% being singletons. Specimen: CD4+ or CD8+ T cells sorted from blood, collected in a trial of the OX40 agonist ivuxolimab. These receptors were taken from an adult with an advanced solid tumor such as melanoma, head and neck, liver or kidney cancer.

The CDR3 DNA is TGTGCCAGCAGCACCTACAGGGGGCGCGGATCCTACGAGCAGTACTTC. This sequence encodes CASSTYRGRGSYEQYF. V is TRBV7-9 and J is TRBJ2-7, with 9 bases lining up with TRBD1. The CDR3 is 16 residues long. From germline, CDR1 is SEHNR and CDR2 FQNEAQ (reference sequence). Trimming took 5 bases from V and 1 from J; bases not matched to a gene: 9.

This chain uses TRBV5-4 with TRBJ2-6, with a possible D match to TRBD1 (6 bases). The CDR3 spans 15 residues. Trimming removed 0 bases from V and 2 bases from J, with 6 bases in between. Germline-derived CDR1 and CDR2 are SGHNT and YYREEE (reference sequence). The CDR3 spells CASSLDRAGANVLTF. The CDR3 region has the DNA TGTGCCAGCAGCTTGGACAGGGCTGGGGCCAACGTCCTGACTTTC.

V gene TRBV5-1 combines with J gene TRBJ2-5; D not certain. CDR1 is SGHRS, CDR2 YFSETQ, per germline. This CDR3 comprises 11 residues. The V and J ends lost 2 bases and 3 bases respectively, with 2 bases between them. CDR3 protein: CASSFKETQYF. The CDR3 DNA reads TGCGCCAGCAGCTTCAAAGAGACCCAGTACTTC. Drawing the rest from reference TRBV5-1 and TRBJ2-5, the complete variable domain is KAGVTQTPRYLIKTRGQQVTLSCSPISGHRSVSWYQQTPGQGLQFLFEYFSETQRNKGNFPGRFSGRQFSNSRSEMNVSTLELGDSALYLCASSFKETQYFGPGTRLLVL.

The rearrangement joins TRBV6-5 to TRBJ2-5; 10 bases fit TRBD2. The germline V gene has CDR1 MNHEY and CDR2 SVGAGI. The CDR3 has 13 amino acids. V was pared by 6 bases and J by 5 bases, with 3 bases of the junction left unmatched. This CDR3 is CASRASGGETQYF. CDR3 nucleotides: TGTGCCAGCAGGGCTAGCGGGGGTGAGACCCAGTACTTC.

This chain connects TRBV10-3 to TRBJ2-2; TRBD2 aligns across 7 bases. Germline V gene lookup returns CDR1 ENHRY and CDR2 SYGVKD. Trimming at V came to 4 bases and at J to 6 bases, leaving 8 bases not matched to a gene. This CDR3 spans 15 amino acids. CDR3 in amino acids: CAISGSAGEAGELFF. The CDR3, as DNA: TGTGCCATCAGTGGGTCCGCGGGAGAGGCCGGGGAGCTGTTTTTT.

Only a few counts were recorded for this clone. The rearrangement links TRBV20-1 to TRBJ2-3; tentative D call: TRBD2 (5 bases). The length of the CDR3 is 11 residues. Germline CDR1 and CDR2: DFQATT and SNEGSKA (reference sequence). V was shortened by 5 bases and J by 8 bases, with 11 bases between the two germline ends. CDR3 sequence: CSAVNGGTQYF. DNA for the CDR3: TGCAGTGCTGTTAATGGAGGTACGCAGTATTTT.

This clone was counted a single time. The rearrangement uses TRBV6-1 and TRBJ2-3, with TRBD2 matching over 7 bases. Losses at the gene ends were 2 bases for V and 4 bases for J; bases not matched to a gene: 9. The length of the CDR3 is 16 residues. CDR1 MNHNS and CDR2 SASEGT come from the germline V gene. The CDR3 is CASSERDGRRADTQYF. In DNA form, the CDR3 reads TGTGCCAGCAGTGAAAGGGACGGGAGGCGGGCAGATACGCAGTATTTT.

V and J are TRBV18 and TRBJ2-1; D is ambiguous. This CDR3 is built from 11 residues. Germline CDR1 reads KGHSH; CDR2 reads LQKENI. Trimming removed 2 bases at V and 8 bases at J, with 4 bases between. The CDR3, as DNA: TGTGCCAGCTCACCAATCGATGAGCAGTTCTTC. This encodes CASSPIDEQFF.

This sequence joins TRBV15 and TRBJ1-5; no clear D. With 3 bases removed from V and 5 bases from J, the gap between germline ends came to 8 bases. CDR1 and CDR2 from the germline V gene are LNHNV and YYDKDF (reference sequence). The length of the CDR3 is 13 residues. The CDR3 reads CATSRSIYQPQHF. The DNA for the CDR3 is TGTGCCACCAGCAGGTCGATTTATCAGCCCCAGCATTTT.

The chain uses TRBV6-5 and TRBJ1-4; D is perhaps TRBD1 (5 bases). CDR3 size: 16 residues. Per germline, CDR1 MNHEY and CDR2 SVGAGI. V was trimmed by 4 bases and J by 8 bases, leaving 20 bases between them. Here the CDR3 DNA reads TGTGCCAGCAGTTCGCGGTTGACTCAGGGTAGCGAAAAACTGTTTTTT. As protein: CASSSRLTQGSEKLFF.

The chain carries TRBV28 and TRBJ1-5; D is unresolved. CDR3 size: 14 residues. Trimming pared 3 bases from V and 5 bases from J, leaving 11 bases between. Germline V gene lookup returns CDR1 MDHEN and CDR2 SYDVKM. The CDR3 DNA sequence: TGTGCCAGCAGTTTTTCGGAGGAATATCAGCCCCAGCATTTT. Amino acids: CASSFSEEYQPQHF.

The chain employs TRBV6-6 and TRBJ1-1; 7 bases agree with TRBD1. This CDR3 comprises 14 residues. The junction had 8 bases not matched to a gene; V was cut back by 6 bases and J by 4 bases. Germline values: CDR1 MNHNY, CDR2 SVGAGI (reference sequence). CDR3 sequence (DNA): TGTGCCAGCAGCTCTCCGACAGGGACCACTGAAGCTTTCTTT. It codes for CASSSPTGTTEAFF.

This chain uses TRBV19 with TRBJ2-1; D is uncertain. V was clipped by 6 bases and J by 6 bases, with 15 bases between them. The CDR3 is 14 residues long. The germline gives CDR1 LNHDA, CDR2 SQIVND (reference sequence). Written as DNA, the CDR3 is TGTGCCAGTAGCCCCCTAGATTCATTCAATGAGCAGTTCTTC. This encodes CASSPLDSFNEQFF.

The chain recombines TRBV27 with TRBJ1-6; unclear D gene. The V end lost 5 bases, the J end lost 7 bases, and 12 bases lay between the germline ends. Germline CDR1 and CDR2: MNHEY and SMNVEV (reference sequence). There are 14 residues in the CDR3. CDR3 protein: CASSPPGLNSPLHF. CDR3 DNA: TGTGCCAGCAGTCCCCCGGGCCTAAATTCACCCCTCCACTTT.

The chain couples TRBV7-4 to TRBJ2-5, with D possibly being TRBD1 (6 bases). The V and J ends lost 4 bases and 5 bases respectively, with 14 bases between them. Per the germline V gene, CDR1 is SGHVT and CDR2 is SQSDAQ. There are 14 residues in the CDR3. Here the CDR3 DNA reads TGTGCCAGCAGCTACAGGGTAGGGTGGGAGACCCAGTACTTC. The encoded protein is CASSYRVGWETQYF.

V is TRBV6-1 and J is TRBJ2-1; 10 bases are shared with TRBD2. The germline V gene encodes CDR1 MNHNS and CDR2 SASEGT. This CDR3 region has 14 residues. The V segment lost 2 bases and the J segment 6 bases; nucleotides outside the gene matches: 1. CDR3 sequence: CASSELAGVNEQFF. In nucleotides, the CDR3 is TGTGCCAGCAGTGAACTAGCGGGAGTCAATGAGCAGTTCTTC.

The sample holds a few counts of this clone. This chain joins TRBV11-2 and TRBJ1-1; the D is unclear. Per germline, CDR1 SGHAT and CDR2 FQNNGV. The ends were cut back, 2 bases at V and 11 bases at J, with 12 bases in the middle. This CDR3 comprises 12 residues. CDR3 DNA: TGTGCCAGCAGCTTAAGTGCTGGTGGGGCTTTCTTT. This codes for CASSLSAGGAFF.

This sequence joins TRBV28 and TRBJ2-1; D is possibly TRBD1 (5 bases). Trimming pared 5 bases from V and 5 bases from J, leaving 13 bases between. Per germline, CDR1 MDHEN and CDR2 SYDVKM. The CDR3 runs 14 residues. DNA for the CDR3: TGTGCCAGCAGTCCCCTGGACACTGACAATGAGCAGTTCTTC. Encoded protein: CASSPLDTDNEQFF.

The V call is TRBV19, the J call TRBJ1-2; D gene unclear. CDR1 and CDR2 (germline): LNHDA, SQIVND (reference sequence). This CDR3 is 14 amino acids long. V lost 7 bases and J lost 4, with 16 bases in between. CDR3 region: CASTPPTQSYGYTF. In nucleotides, the CDR3 is TGTGCCAGTACCCCCCCAACACAGAGCTATGGCTACACCTTC.

The CDR3, as DNA: TGCGCCAGCGGGGGACAGGGGGCTTTGGATGAAAAACTGTTTTTT. Translated: CASGGQGALDEKLFF. This rearrangement joins TRBV4-1 to TRBJ1-4; 12 bases fit TRBD1. Looked up from germline, CDR1 is MGHRA and CDR2 is YSYEKL. This CDR3 has 15 amino acids. Trimming took 8 bases from V and 6 from J; bases not matched to a gene: 7.

The table lists this clone with a count of one. The V call is TRBV5-4, the J call TRBJ2-3; a weak D match, TRBD2 (7 bases). V lost 4 bases and J 6 bases, leaving 12 bases between the germline ends. The germline gives CDR1 SGHNT, CDR2 YYREEE (reference sequence). The CDR3 consists of 13 residues. CDR3 amino acids: CASSPEGGDTQYF. CDR3 DNA: TGTGCCAGCAGCCCGGAGGGGGGGGATACGCAGTATTTT. Full variable domain (remainder filled in from reference TRBV5-4 and TRBJ2-3): ETGVTQSPTHLIKTRGQQVTLRCSSQSGHNTVSWYQQALGQGPQFIFQYYREEENGRGNFPPRFSGLQFPNYSSELNVNALELDDSALYLCASSPEGGDTQYFGPGTRLTVL.

The rearrangement joins TRBV18 to TRBJ2-7; D not resolved. CDR1 and CDR2 (germline): KGHSH, LQKENI. The CDR3 extends over 16 amino acids. Trimming left V 0 bases short and J 6 bases short, with 18 bases between. The chain's CDR3 is CASSPPVGGSSLEQYF. The CDR3 DNA is TGTGCCAGCTCACCACCGGTTGGTGGTTCTTCCCTCGAGCAGTACTTC.

J is TRBJ1-2 and V is TRBV7-9; possible D gene TRBD1, 6 bases. Trimming removed 1 base from V and 2 bases from J, with 11 bases in between. Germline assignment: CDR1 SEHNR and CDR2 FQNEAQ (reference sequence). The CDR3 has 15 residues. The CDR3 DNA reads as TGTGCCAGCAGCTTAGACCGGACAGCAAACTATGGCTACACCTTC. This translates into CASSLDRTANYGYTF.

The chain employs TRBV5-1 and TRBJ2-6; a possible D gene is TRBD2 (6 bases). The CDR3 covers 15 residues. V lost 4 bases to trimming and J lost 2 bases, with 10 bases between them. Germline CDR1 is SGHRS and CDR2 is YFSETQ. CDR3 protein: CASSPSGAGANVLTF. CDR3 DNA: TGCGCCAGCAGCCCCTCGGGGGCTGGGGCCAACGTCCTGACTTTC.

The chain is built from TRBV18 and TRBJ2-3; TRBD1 matches at 11 bases. The CDR3 runs 16 residues. V dropped 5 bases and J dropped 5; count of bases not matched to a gene: 9. Looked up from germline, CDR1 is KGHSH and CDR2 is LQKENI. The DNA for the CDR3 is TGTGCCAGCTCATCAGCAGGACAGGGGGCAGGAGATACGCAGTATTTT. This encodes CASSSAGQGAGDTQYF.

This clone was seen once. CDR3 DNA: TGTGCCAGCAGCTTGGGACAACGGGAAAAACTGTTTTTT. Its translation: CASSLGQREKLFF. This sequence joins TRBV7-2 and TRBJ1-4; TRBD1 is a possible D gene (6 bases). Germline V CDR1 and CDR2: SGHTA, FQGNSA. Trimming took off 3 bases at V and 8 bases at J, with 10 bases between the two ends. This CDR3 comprises 13 residues.